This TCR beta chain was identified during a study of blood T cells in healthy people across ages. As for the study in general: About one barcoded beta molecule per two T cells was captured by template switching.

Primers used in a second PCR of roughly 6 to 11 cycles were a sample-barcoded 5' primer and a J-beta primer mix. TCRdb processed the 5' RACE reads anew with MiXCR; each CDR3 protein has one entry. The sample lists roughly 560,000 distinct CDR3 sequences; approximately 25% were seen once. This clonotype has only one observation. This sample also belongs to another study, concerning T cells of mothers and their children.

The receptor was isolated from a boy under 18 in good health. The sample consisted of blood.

CDR3 in amino acids: CASSPGTSGSINEQFF. In nucleotides, the CDR3 is TGCGCCAGCAGCCCGGGGACTAGCGGGAGTATCAATGAGCAGTTCTTC. J is TRBJ2-1 and V is TRBV4-3, with 14 positions matching TRBD2. V dropped 4 bases and J dropped 6; count of bases not matched to a gene: 5. The CDR3 runs to 16 residues. CDR1 LGHNA and CDR2 YSLEER come from the germline V gene.